The present T cell receptor beta chain was sequenced within a study of cytomegalovirus exposure and HLA in healthy donors. The study, taken as a whole, reports: The authors reported that TCR beta sequences could predict HLA-A and HLA-B alleles. These predictions were accurate for most subjects in the first cohort. Prior analysis indicated that the majority of TCR beta V segments exhibited productivity approximately 90% or approximately 30% of the time.

On this clone: Antigen unknown.

The CDR3 is made up of 14 amino acids. The V end was cut by 7 bases, the J end by 0 bases, with 10 bases between. It was with 60 Vbeta and 13 Jbeta primers that the PCR ran. Only in-frame clones appear in the TCRdb table, and some are missing; sequencing was by immunoSEQ multiplex PCR. The data show roughly 120,000 clones, with roughly two thirds seen just once and about 1.6% held by the top ten. The chain joins TRBV6-7 to TRBJ1-3; the D is unclear. TRBV6-7 carries the ORF label, with uncertain function. What was sequenced was PBMCs. The clonotype was recovered from a man aged 25-40 years in good health and CMV-seropositive. CDR3 sequence (DNA): TGTGCCAGCAAGAGCGGAGACTCTGGAAACACCATATATTTT. This codes for CASKSGDSGNTIYF.